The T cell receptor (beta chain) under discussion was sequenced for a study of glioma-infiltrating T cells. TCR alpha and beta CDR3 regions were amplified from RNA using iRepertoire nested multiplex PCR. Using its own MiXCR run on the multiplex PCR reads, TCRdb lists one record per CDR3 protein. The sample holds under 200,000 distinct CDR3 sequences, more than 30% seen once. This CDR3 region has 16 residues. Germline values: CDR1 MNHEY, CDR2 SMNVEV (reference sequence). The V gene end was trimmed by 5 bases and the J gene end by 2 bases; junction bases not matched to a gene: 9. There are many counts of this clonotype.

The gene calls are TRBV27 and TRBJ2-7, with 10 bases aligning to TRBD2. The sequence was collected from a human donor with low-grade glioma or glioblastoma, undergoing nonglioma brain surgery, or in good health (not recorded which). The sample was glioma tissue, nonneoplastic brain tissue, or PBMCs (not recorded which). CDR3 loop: CASSPRVAGGPYEQYF. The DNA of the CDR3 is TGTGCCAGCAGTCCCCGGGTAGCGGGAGGCCCCTACGAGCAGTACTTC.